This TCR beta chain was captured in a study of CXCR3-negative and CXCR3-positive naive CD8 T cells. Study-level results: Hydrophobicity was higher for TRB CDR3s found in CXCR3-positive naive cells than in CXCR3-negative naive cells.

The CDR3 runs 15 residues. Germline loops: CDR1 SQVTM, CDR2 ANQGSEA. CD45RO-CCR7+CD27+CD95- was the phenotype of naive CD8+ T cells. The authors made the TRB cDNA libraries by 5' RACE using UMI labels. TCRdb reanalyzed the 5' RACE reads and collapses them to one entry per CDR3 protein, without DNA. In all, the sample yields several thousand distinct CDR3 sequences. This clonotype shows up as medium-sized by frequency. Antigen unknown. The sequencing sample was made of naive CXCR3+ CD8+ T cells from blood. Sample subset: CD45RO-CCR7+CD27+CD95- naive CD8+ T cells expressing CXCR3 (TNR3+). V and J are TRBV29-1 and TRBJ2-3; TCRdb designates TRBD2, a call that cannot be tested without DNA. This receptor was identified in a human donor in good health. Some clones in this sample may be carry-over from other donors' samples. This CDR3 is CSAWGLAGGKDTQYF.